This T cell receptor beta chain was captured by sequencing in a study of blood T cell repertoires in COVID-19. The table came from immunoSEQ multiplex PCR; TCRdb's copy has only in-frame clones and leaves some out. In the table there are some 170,000 clones, roughly 76% of which are singletons. The source is a woman between 35 and 50 years old with COVID-19, enrolled during active disease. What was sequenced was peripheral blood.

For the CDR3, the DNA is TGTGCCAGTCGGGGACAGCAAACCTACGAGCAGTACGTC. This sequence encodes CASRGQQTYEQYV. The V gene is TRBV6-6, the J gene TRBJ2-7, with TRBD1 matching 7 bases. CDR1 and CDR2 from the germline V gene are MNHNY and SVGAGI (reference sequence). This CDR3 has 13 amino acids. Trimming at V came to 9 bases and at J to 2 bases, leaving 7 bases not matched to a gene.